This T cell receptor (beta chain) derives from a study of cytotoxic CD8 clonotypes in ibrutinib-treated CLL. At the level of the study: The samples contained 255,043 productive templates on average. They also contained an average of about 90,000 productive rearrangements.

There are 12 residues in the CDR3. Germline assignment: CDR1 SGHRS and CDR2 YFSETQ. Trimming removed 3 bases from V and 5 bases from J, with 8 bases in between. Some clones are missing from TCRdb's copy, which holds only in-frame ones; the method was immunoSEQ multiplex PCR. The sample has about 57,000 clones; 56% are singletons. The TCR sequence derives from a human donor with chronic lymphocytic leukemia. Sequences were derived from PBMCs, sampled after 24 months of ibrutinib treatment. V is TRBV5-1 and J is TRBJ2-5; D is possibly TRBD2 (5 bases). DNA for the CDR3: TGCGCCAGCAGCTGGGAGAGGGAGACCCAGTACTTC. Protein: CASSWERETQYF. Combining the CDR3 with reference TRBV5-1 and TRBJ2-5 gives the whole variable domain KAGVTQTPRYLIKTRGQQVTLSCSPISGHRSVSWYQQTPGQGLQFLFEYFSETQRNKGNFPGRFSGRQFSNSRSEMNVSTLELGDSALYLCASSWERETQYFGPGTRLLVL.